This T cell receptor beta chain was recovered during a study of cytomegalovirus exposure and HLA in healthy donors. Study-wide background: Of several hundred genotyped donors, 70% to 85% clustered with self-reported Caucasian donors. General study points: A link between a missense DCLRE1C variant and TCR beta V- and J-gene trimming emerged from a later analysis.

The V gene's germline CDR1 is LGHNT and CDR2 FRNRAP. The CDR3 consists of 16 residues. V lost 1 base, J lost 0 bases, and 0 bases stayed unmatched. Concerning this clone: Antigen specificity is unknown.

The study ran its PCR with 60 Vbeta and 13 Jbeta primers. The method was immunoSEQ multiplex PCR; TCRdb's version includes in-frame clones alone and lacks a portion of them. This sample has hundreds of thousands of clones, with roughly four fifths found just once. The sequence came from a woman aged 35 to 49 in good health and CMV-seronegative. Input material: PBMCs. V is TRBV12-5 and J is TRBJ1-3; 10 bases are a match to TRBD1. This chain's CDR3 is CASGLGDRGSGNTIYF. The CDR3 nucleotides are TGTGCTAGTGGTTTGGGGGACAGGGGCTCTGGAAACACCATATATTTT.